Shown below are 18 T cell receptor beta chains from a single sample sequenced in a study of T cell responses to AZD1222 COVID-19 vaccine. Sequencing used immunoSEQ multiplex PCR; TCRdb keeps in-frame clones, though not all of them. The sample carries roughly 140,000 clones, roughly 93% recorded once. Sequences were derived from peripheral blood, sampled 28 days after the second AZD1222 dose. These receptors were obtained from an adult who received the AZD1222 COVID-19 vaccine.

This clone was seen only once. V gene TRBV5-5 combines with J gene TRBJ2-3; TRBD1 agrees at 7 bases. CDR1 and CDR2 (germline): SGHKS, YYEKEE (reference sequence). The CDR3 is 14 amino acids. With V trimmed by 0 bases and J by 9 bases, 7 bases remained unmatched. CDR3 amino acids: CASSLAGTDGTQYF. In DNA, the CDR3 is TGTGCCAGCAGCTTGGCCGGGACAGATGGAACGCAGTATTTT.

The chain has TRBV7-9 and TRBJ2-3, with 15 positions matching TRBD2. J was trimmed by 1 base and V by 5 bases; bases with no gene match: 4. The length of the CDR3 is 17 residues. Germline CDR1 is SEHNR and CDR2 is FQNEAQ (reference sequence). CDR3 DNA: TGTGCCAGCAGCCCGGGACTAGCGGGAGGACGCACAGATACGCAGTATTTT. Translated: CASSPGLAGGRTDTQYF.

The chain links TRBV6-1 to TRBJ1-4, with TRBD1 matching over 7 bases. Germline CDR1 is MNHNS and CDR2 is SASEGT. CDR3 length: 15 amino acids. Trimming removed 2 bases from V and 7 bases from J; junction bases left unmatched: 7. CDR3 nucleotide sequence: TGTGCCAGCAGTGAAATTACAGGGGTTGGTGAAAAACTGTTTTTT. Translating gives CASSEITGVGEKLFF.

The CDR3 loop reads CASSLEGYNSPLHF. In nucleotides, the CDR3 is TGTGCCAGCAGCTTAGAGGGTTATAATTCACCCCTCCACTTT. The chain is built from TRBV7-3 and TRBJ1-6; D is undetermined. The germline gives CDR1 SGHTA, CDR2 FQGTGA. V shed 2 bases and J shed 4 bases, with 6 bases lying between them. CDR3 length equals 14 residues.

This clone was detected only once. This chain joins TRBV5-1 and TRBJ1-1; the D gene is possibly TRBD1 (6 bases). The CDR3 totals 14 residues. Trimming stripped 2 bases from V and 1 base from J, with 9 bases between. Germline V gene data show CDR1 as SGHRS and CDR2 as YFSETQ. The CDR3 spells CASSLGGRNTEAFF. The CDR3, as DNA: TGCGCCAGCAGCTTAGGGGGAAGGAACACTGAAGCTTTCTTT.

V is TRBV19 and J is TRBJ2-1; 10 bases fit TRBD2. The CDR3 length is 16 residues. V lost 4 bases and J lost 4; bases outside the gene matches: 7. Germline CDR1 LNHDA, CDR2 SQIVND (reference sequence). The CDR3 is CASSKESGGAYNEQFF. The CDR3 nucleotides read TGTGCCAGTAGTAAAGAGAGCGGGGGGGCTTACAATGAGCAGTTCTTC.

The gene calls are TRBV11-3 and TRBJ2-3, with D possibly being TRBD1 or TRBD2 (5 bases each). There are 15 residues in the CDR3. Germline values: CDR1 SGHNT, CDR2 YENEEA. V shed 2 bases and J shed 2 bases, with 11 bases lying between them. In DNA, the CDR3 is TGTGCCAGCAGCTTAACCGGGGCCTCCACAGATACGCAGTATTTT. Protein product: CASSLTGASTDTQYF.

The chain employs TRBV5-1 and TRBJ1-3; D gene uncertain. The CDR3 extends over 13 amino acids. Germline CDR1 reads SGHRS; CDR2 reads YFSETQ. Trimming took 0 bases from V and 4 from J, leaving 5 bases between them. CDR3 loop: CASSLAEGNTIYF. CDR3 sequence (DNA): TGCGCCAGCAGCTTGGCCGAGGGAAACACCATATATTTT. Full variable domain (missing parts from reference TRBV5-1 and TRBJ1-3): KAGVTQTPRYLIKTRGQQVTLSCSPISGHRSVSWYQQTPGQGLQFLFEYFSETQRNKGNFPGRFSGRQFSNSRSEMNVSTLELGDSALYLCASSLAEGNTIYFGEGSWLTVV.

The chain couples TRBV6-5 to TRBJ1-2, with 7 bases aligning to TRBD1. The germline V gene has CDR1 MNHEY and CDR2 SVGAGI. V dropped 2 bases and J dropped 11; count of bases not matched to a gene: 14. The CDR3 contains 15 residues. CDR3 coding DNA: TGTGCCAGCAGTTACCAACAGGGGCTAGAACGGGGGTACACCTTC. Translation gives CASSYQQGLERGYTF.

The chain employs TRBV6-2 or TRBV6-3 and TRBJ2-7; 7 bases are a match to TRBD1. Germline loops: CDR1 MNHEY, CDR2 SVGEGT. Trimming took 2 bases from V and 3 from J; bases not matched to a gene: 16. This CDR3 region has 18 residues. CDR3 amino acids: CASSYPRGQPSPFYEQYF. In DNA, the CDR3 is TGTGCCAGCAGTTACCCGAGGGGACAGCCCTCTCCCTTCTACGAGCAGTACTTC.

The V call is TRBV15, the J call TRBJ2-5, with D perhaps TRBD1 (5 bases). Deletions cut 2 bases from V and 5 bases from J, with 12 bases between. The CDR3 has 14 residues. The germline V gene encodes CDR1 LNHNV and CDR2 YYDKDF (reference sequence). CDR3: CATSRWATEETQYF. CDR3 in DNA: TGTGCCACCAGCAGATGGGCGACAGAGGAGACCCAGTACTTC.

The J gene is TRBJ1-1, the V gene TRBV5-1; no reliable D call. V was clipped by 0 bases and J by 1 base, with 10 bases between them. Germline assignment: CDR1 SGHRS and CDR2 YFSETQ. CDR3 length: 15 residues. The CDR3 loop is CASSLGQIKNTEAFF. CDR3 DNA sequence: TGCGCCAGCAGCTTGGGTCAGATCAAGAACACTGAAGCTTTCTTT.

The CDR3 loop is CASSPGQLYRTDTQYF. The CDR3 nucleotides read TGTGCCAGCTCACCGGGGCAACTTTATCGCACAGATACGCAGTATTTT. The chain carries TRBV18 and TRBJ2-3, with D possibly being TRBD1 (5 bases). Germline V gives CDR1 KGHSH, CDR2 LQKENI. The germline V and J ends were trimmed by 3 bases and 1 base, with 14 bases remaining between them. CDR3 length: 16 residues.

The chain combines TRBV6-5 with TRBJ2-7, with D unclear. Trimming took off 5 bases at V and 1 base at J, with 12 bases between the two ends. Germline-derived CDR1 and CDR2 are MNHEY and SVGAGI. The CDR3 is 14 residues long. The CDR3 DNA reads TGTGCCAGCAGTAAGAGGACGGGTTCCTACGAGCAGTACTTC. This translates into CASSKRTGSYEQYF.

The V gene is TRBV4-2, the J gene TRBJ2-7, with 8 bases matching TRBD2. The CDR3 loop spans 15 amino acids. Trimming at V came to 0 bases and at J to 6 bases, leaving 7 bases not matched to a gene. CDR1 is LGHNA and CDR2 is YNFKEQ in the germline V gene. The CDR3 loop is CASSQELAEASEQYF. The CDR3 nucleotides read TGTGCCAGCAGCCAAGAACTAGCGGAGGCCTCCGAGCAGTACTTC.

The table lists this clone with a few counts. The gene calls are TRBV5-1 and TRBJ1-2; 10 bases are shared with TRBD1. Germline-derived CDR1 and CDR2 are SGHRS and YFSETQ. This CDR3 region has 15 residues. V lost 3 bases, J lost 3 bases, and 5 bases stayed unmatched. The DNA of the CDR3 is TGCGCCAGCAGCTCCCCCGGGACAGGGGACTATGGCTACACCTTC. Translated: CASSSPGTGDYGYTF.

This chain connects TRBV9 to TRBJ1-6, with TRBD1 as a possible D gene (6 bases). V dropped 5 bases and J dropped 6 bases, with 9 bases sitting between them. This CDR3 is built from 13 residues. Per germline, CDR1 SGDLS and CDR2 YYNGEE. CDR3 residues: CASRNRANSPLHF. The CDR3 region has the DNA TGTGCCAGCAGGAACAGGGCTAATTCACCCCTCCACTTT.

V gene TRBV19 combines with J gene TRBJ1-3; the D is unclear. The CDR3 loop spans 16 amino acids. Germline values: CDR1 LNHDA, CDR2 SQIVND (reference sequence). The V end lost 3 bases, the J end lost 5 bases, and 17 bases lay between the germline ends. CDR3 residues: CASSIPTDIGRNTIYF. CDR3 bases: TGTGCCAGTAGTATCCCCACCGACATTGGAAGAAACACCATATATTTT.